The T cell receptor beta chain under discussion was sequenced for a study of Ad26.COV2.S vaccination and SARS-CoV-2 variants. Sample treatment: roughly 19 received Ad26.COV2.S at low or high dose, single or two shots; several received placebo; per-sample allocation not given. The investigators took samples on day 63 after the first vaccine or placebo injection. The CDR3 covers 15 residues. The V gene end was trimmed by 6 bases and the J gene end by 0 bases; junction bases not matched to a gene: 4. The V gene's germline CDR1 is MRHNA and CDR2 SNTAGT. Repertoires were generated with immunoSEQ multiplex PCR, while TCRdb's copy carries only in-frame clones and drops some. The sample lists about 350,000 clones, roughly 91% occurring once.

The clonotype comes from a person aged 18 to 65 who received the Ad26.COV2.S COVID-19 vaccine or a placebo. The chain links TRBV6-4 to TRBJ1-2; 10 positions match TRBD1. This specimen consisted of peripheral blood, obtained in a trial of Ad26.COV2.S vaccine versus placebo. This CDR3 reads CASSPGTGANYGYTF. CDR3 sequence (DNA): TGTGCCAGCAGCCCAGGGACAGGGGCTAACTATGGCTACACCTTC.